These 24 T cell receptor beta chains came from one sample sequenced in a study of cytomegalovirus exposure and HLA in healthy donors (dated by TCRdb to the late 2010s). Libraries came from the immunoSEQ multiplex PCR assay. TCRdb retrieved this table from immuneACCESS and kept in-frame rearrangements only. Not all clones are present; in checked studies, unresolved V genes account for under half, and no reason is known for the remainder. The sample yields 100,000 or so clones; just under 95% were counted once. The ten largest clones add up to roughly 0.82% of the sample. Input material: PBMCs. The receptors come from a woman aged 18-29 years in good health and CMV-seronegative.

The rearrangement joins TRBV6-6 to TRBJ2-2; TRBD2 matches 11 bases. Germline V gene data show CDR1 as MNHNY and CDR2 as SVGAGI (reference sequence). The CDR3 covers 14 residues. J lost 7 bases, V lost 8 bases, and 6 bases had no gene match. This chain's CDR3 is CASLAGGIVGELFF. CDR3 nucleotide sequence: TGTGCCAGCCTAGCGGGGGGTATCGTCGGGGAGCTGTTTTTT.

In DNA, the CDR3 is TGCGCCAGCAGCTCTGAGGTGCAGTTCGCGGATACGCAGTATTTT. Residues: CASSSEVQFADTQYF. V gene TRBV5-1 combines with J gene TRBJ2-3; unclear D gene. Germline V lookup: CDR1 SGHRS, CDR2 YFSETQ. Trimming left V 3 bases short and J 6 bases short, with 17 bases between. The CDR3 totals 15 residues.

As DNA, the CDR3 is TGTGCCAGCAGTTACTCTTTTAGCGGGAGGGAACTGGGATACTTC. Amino acids: CASSYSFSGRELGYF. The rearrangement uses TRBV6-5 and TRBJ2-7; 11 positions agree with TRBD2. This CDR3 spans 15 amino acids. The V and J ends lost 0 bases and 13 bases, in that order; junction bases with no gene match: 11. Germline V lookup: CDR1 MNHEY, CDR2 SVGAGI.

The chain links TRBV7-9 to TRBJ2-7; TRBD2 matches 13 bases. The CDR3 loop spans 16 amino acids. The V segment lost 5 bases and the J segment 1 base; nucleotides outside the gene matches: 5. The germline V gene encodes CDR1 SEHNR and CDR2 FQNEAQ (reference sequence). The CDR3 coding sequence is TGTGCCAGCAGCCTAACTAGCGGGAGGGAATCCTACGAGCAGTACTTC. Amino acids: CASSLTSGRESYEQYF.

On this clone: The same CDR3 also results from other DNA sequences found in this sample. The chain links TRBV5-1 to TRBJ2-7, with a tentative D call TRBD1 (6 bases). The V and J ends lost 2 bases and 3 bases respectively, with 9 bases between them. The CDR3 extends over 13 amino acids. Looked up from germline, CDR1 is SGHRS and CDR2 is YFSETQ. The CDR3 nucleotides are TGCGCCAGCAGCTTAGAACAGGGCTACGAGCAGTACTTC. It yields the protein CASSLEQGYEQYF.

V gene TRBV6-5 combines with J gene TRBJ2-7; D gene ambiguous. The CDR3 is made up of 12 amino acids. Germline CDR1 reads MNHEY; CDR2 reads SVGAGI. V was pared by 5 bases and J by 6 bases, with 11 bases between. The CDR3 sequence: CASSEASGEQYF. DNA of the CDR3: TGTGCCAGCAGTGAGGCGTCTGGCGAGCAGTACTTC.

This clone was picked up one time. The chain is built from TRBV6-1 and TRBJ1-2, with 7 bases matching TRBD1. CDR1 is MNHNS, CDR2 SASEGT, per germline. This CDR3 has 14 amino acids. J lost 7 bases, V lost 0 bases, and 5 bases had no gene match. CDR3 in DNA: TGTGCCAGCAGTGAAGCGAACAGGGGTTCTGGCTACACCTTC. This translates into CASSEANRGSGYTF.

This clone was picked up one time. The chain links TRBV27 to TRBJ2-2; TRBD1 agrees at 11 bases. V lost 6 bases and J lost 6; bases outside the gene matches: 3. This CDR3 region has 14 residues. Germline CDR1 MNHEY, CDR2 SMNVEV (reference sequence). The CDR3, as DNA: TGTGCCAGCAGAACGGGACAGGGGGCCGGGGAGCTGTTTTTT. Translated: CASRTGQGAGELFF.

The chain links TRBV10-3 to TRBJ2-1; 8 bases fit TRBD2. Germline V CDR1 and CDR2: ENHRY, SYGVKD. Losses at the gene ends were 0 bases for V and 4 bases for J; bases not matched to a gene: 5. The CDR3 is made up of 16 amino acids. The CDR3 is CAISESPTSGYNEQFF. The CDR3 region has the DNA TGTGCCATCAGTGAGTCTCCTACTAGCGGATACAATGAGCAGTTCTTC.

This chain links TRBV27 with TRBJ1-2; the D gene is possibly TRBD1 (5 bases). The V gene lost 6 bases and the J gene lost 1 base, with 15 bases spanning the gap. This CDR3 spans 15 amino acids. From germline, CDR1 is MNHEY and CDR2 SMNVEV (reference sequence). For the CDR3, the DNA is TGTGCCAGCAGGCCCGAGGGGCGGGGTAACTATGGCTACACCTTC. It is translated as CASRPEGRGNYGYTF.

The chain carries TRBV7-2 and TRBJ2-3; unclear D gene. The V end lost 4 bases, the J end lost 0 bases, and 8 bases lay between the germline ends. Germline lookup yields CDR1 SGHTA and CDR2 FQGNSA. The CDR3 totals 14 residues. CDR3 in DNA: TGTGCCAGCAGCTCCCTTACTAGCACAGATACGCAGTATTTT. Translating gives CASSSLTSTDTQYF.

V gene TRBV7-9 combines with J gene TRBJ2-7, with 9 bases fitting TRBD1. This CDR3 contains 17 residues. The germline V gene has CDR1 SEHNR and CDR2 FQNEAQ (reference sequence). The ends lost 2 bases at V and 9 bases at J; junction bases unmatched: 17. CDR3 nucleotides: TGTGCCAGCAGCTTATCCCCGGACAGGGGTGTGCTACGAGGGCAGTACTTC. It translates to CASSLSPDRGVLRGQYF.

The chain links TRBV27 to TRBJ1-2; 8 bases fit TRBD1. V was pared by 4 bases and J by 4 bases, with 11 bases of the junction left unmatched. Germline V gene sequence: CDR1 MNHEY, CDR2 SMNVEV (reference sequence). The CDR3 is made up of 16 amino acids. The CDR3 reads CASSSRGLGSAYGYTF. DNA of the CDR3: TGTGCCAGCAGTTCCAGGGGGCTTGGTTCCGCCTATGGCTACACCTTC.

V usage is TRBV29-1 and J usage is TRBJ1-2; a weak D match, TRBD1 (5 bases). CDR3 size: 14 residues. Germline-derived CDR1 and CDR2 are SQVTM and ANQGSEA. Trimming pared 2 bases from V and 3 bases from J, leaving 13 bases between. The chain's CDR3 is CSVESRGIDYGYTF. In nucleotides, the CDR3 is TGCAGCGTTGAATCGCGGGGCATAGACTATGGCTACACCTTC.

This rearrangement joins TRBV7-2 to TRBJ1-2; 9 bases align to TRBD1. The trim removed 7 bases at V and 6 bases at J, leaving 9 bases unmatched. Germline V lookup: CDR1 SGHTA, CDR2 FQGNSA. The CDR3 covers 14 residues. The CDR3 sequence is CASTPDRGEDGYTF. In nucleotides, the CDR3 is TGTGCCAGCACCCCGGACAGGGGAGAGGATGGCTACACCTTC.

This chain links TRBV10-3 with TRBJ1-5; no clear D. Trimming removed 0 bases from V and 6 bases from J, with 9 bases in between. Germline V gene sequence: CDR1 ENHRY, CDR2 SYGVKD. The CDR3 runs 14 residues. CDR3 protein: CAISESGAGQPQHF. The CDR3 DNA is TGTGCCATCAGTGAGTCTGGCGCGGGTCAGCCCCAGCATTTT.

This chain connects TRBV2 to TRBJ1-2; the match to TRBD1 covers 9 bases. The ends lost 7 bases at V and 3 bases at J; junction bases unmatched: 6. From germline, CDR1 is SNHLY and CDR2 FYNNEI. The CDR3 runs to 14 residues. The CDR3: CASNVQGADYGYTF. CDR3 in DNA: TGTGCCAGCAACGTACAGGGGGCCGACTATGGCTACACCTTC.

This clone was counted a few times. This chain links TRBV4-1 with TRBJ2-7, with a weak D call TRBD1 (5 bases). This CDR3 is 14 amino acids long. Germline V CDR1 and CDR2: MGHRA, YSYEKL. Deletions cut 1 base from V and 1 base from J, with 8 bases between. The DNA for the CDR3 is TGCGCCAGCAGCCAAGGACCAGGGTCCTACGAGCAGTACTTC. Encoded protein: CASSQGPGSYEQYF.

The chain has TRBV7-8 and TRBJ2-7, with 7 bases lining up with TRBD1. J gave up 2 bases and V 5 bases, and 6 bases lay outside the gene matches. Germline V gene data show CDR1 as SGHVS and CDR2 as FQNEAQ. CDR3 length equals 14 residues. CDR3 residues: CASSVNRGPYEQYF. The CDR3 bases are TGTGCCAGCAGCGTAAACAGGGGTCCCTACGAGCAGTACTTC. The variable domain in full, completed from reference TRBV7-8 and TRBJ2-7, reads GAGVSQSPRYKVAKRGQDVALRCDPISGHVSLFWYQQALGQGPEFLTYFQNEAQLDKSGLPSDRFFAERPEGSVSTLKIQRTQQEDSAVYLCASSVNRGPYEQYFGPGTRLTVT.

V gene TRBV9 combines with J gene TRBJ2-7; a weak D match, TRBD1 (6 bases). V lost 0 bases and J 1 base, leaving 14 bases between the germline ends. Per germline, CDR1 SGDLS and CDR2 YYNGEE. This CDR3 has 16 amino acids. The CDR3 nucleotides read TGTGCCAGCAGCGTAGGTGGTGGGGGCGCTTCCTACGAGCAGTACTTC. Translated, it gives CASSVGGGGASYEQYF.

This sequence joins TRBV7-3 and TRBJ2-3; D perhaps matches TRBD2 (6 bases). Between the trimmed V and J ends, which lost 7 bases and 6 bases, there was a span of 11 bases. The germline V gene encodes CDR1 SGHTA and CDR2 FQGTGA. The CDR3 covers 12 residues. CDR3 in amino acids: CASMGGNDTQYF. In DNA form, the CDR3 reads TGTGCCAGCATGGGCGGGAACGATACGCAGTATTTT.

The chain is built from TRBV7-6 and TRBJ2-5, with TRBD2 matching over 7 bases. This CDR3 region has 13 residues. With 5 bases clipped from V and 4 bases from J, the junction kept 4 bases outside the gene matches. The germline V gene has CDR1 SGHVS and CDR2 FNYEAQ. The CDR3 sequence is CASSLAGVETQYF. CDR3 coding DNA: TGTGCCAGCAGCCTTGCGGGAGTAGAGACCCAGTACTTC.

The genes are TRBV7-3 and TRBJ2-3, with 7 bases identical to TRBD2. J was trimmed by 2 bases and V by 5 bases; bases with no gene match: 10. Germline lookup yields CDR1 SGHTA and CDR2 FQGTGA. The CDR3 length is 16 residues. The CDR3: CASSIGRVEHTDTQYF. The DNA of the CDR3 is TGTGCCAGCAGCATAGGGAGGGTGGAACACACAGATACGCAGTATTTT.

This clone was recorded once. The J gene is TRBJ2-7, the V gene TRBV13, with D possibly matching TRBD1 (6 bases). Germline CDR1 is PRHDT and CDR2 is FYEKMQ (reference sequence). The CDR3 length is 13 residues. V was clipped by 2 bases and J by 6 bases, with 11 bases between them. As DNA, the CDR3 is TGTGCCAGCAGCTTATGGGGGCGGAGCGAGCAGTACTTC. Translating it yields CASSLWGRSEQYF.